The 22 T cell receptor beta chains listed next were all sequenced from one sample in a study of cytomegalovirus exposure and HLA in healthy donors. The PCR ran on 60 Vbeta and 13 Jbeta primers. Profiling relied on immunoSEQ multiplex PCR, and the TCRdb table lists in-frame clones only, not all of them. The sample carries tens of thousands of clones, approximately 77% recorded once. The sample comprised PBMCs. The source of these receptors is a man aged 30 to 39 in good health and CMV-seronegative.

The chain recombines TRBV5-1 with TRBJ2-2, with 11 bases aligning to TRBD1. The junction had 4 bases not matched to a gene; V was cut back by 3 bases and J by 6 bases. Germline V lookup: CDR1 SGHRS, CDR2 YFSETQ. The CDR3 totals 15 residues. The CDR3 sequence is CASSSGQGAAGELFF. The CDR3 DNA reads as TGCGCCAGCAGCTCAGGACAGGGGGCGGCCGGGGAGCTGTTTTTT.

V is TRBV28 and J is TRBJ2-7; 9 bases line up with TRBD2. Germline V gene sequence: CDR1 MDHEN, CDR2 SYDVKM. The CDR3 is 15 residues long. V lost 4 bases to trimming and J lost 3 bases; unmatched junction nucleotides: 7. CDR3 sequence: CASSSTYSGGYEQYF. For the CDR3, the DNA is TGTGCCAGCAGTTCTACCTATAGCGGGGGCTACGAGCAGTACTTC.

The V gene is TRBV7-2, the J gene TRBJ2-7; the match to TRBD2 covers 11 bases. Germline V gene sequence: CDR1 SGHTA, CDR2 FQGNSA. The CDR3 is made up of 16 amino acids. V shed 5 bases and J 2 bases; nucleotides not matched to a gene: 8. The CDR3, as DNA: TGTGCCAGCAGCGACGGCCTAGCGGGGGGACCCTACGAGCAGTACTTC. The encoded protein is CASSDGLAGGPYEQYF.

V usage is TRBV9 and J usage is TRBJ2-1; the D gene is possibly TRBD2 (5 bases). Germline V gene lookup returns CDR1 SGDLS and CDR2 YYNGEE. Trimming pared 1 base from V and 3 bases from J, leaving 11 bases between. The CDR3 has 15 residues. CDR3 sequence (DNA): TGTGCCAGCAGCGTACGTCCTAGCTACTACAATGAGCAGTTCTTC. Translated: CASSVRPSYYNEQFF.

This chain links TRBV7-8 with TRBJ1-4; TRBD1 is a possible D gene (5 bases). The CDR3 consists of 16 residues. V lost 5 bases and J 2 bases, leaving 15 bases between the germline ends. Germline CDR1 and CDR2: SGHVS and FQNEAQ. The CDR3 here is CASSVYRGVTNEKLFF. CDR3 nucleotides: TGTGCCAGCAGCGTTTATAGGGGTGTTACTAATGAAAAACTGTTTTTT.

This CDR3 reads CACPRRENYNEQFF. The CDR3 DNA sequence: TGTGCCTGCCCCAGGCGGGAGAACTACAATGAGCAGTTCTTC. This chain links TRBV30 with TRBJ2-1; 7 bases match TRBD2. The CDR3 loop spans 14 amino acids. With 6 bases clipped from V and 3 bases from J, the junction kept 8 bases outside the gene matches. Germline-derived CDR1 and CDR2 are GTSNPN and SVGIG (reference sequence).

This chain links TRBV6-5 with TRBJ1-2; 8 bases line up with TRBD1. This CDR3 comprises 12 residues. V gave up 5 bases and J gave up 8 bases; unmatched junction bases: 4. Germline values: CDR1 MNHEY, CDR2 SVGAGI. Here the CDR3 reads CASSNPGGGYTF. CDR3 in DNA: TGTGCCAGCAGTAACCCAGGGGGCGGCTACACCTTC.

This clone has just a few counts. DNA of the CDR3: TGTGCCAGCAGTGGACAGGGGGTGGGCGAGCAGTACTTC. This translates into CASSGQGVGEQYF. The V and J genes are TRBV2 and TRBJ2-7; 9 nucleotides line up with TRBD1. Germline V gene sequence: CDR1 SNHLY, CDR2 FYNNEI. V lost 4 bases and J lost 6; bases outside the gene matches: 4. The CDR3 runs to 13 residues.

This chain uses TRBV4-3 with TRBJ2-1, with D maybe TRBD2 (6 bases). CDR3 size: 15 residues. Trimming left V 3 bases short and J 4 bases short, with 13 bases between. In germline, CDR1 is LGHNA, CDR2 YSLEER. The CDR3 region has the DNA TGCGCCAGCAGCCATGCGCGGGGAGCGTACAATGAGCAGTTCTTC. This gives the protein CASSHARGAYNEQFF.

The CDR3 region has the DNA TGCGCCAGCAGCTTGCGGGCACAGGGTTTATACTATGGCTACACCTTC. Protein product: CASSLRAQGLYYGYTF. This chain uses TRBV5-1 with TRBJ1-2; D possibly corresponds to TRBD1 (6 bases). V lost 1 base to trimming and J lost 3 bases, with 16 bases between them. The CDR3 loop spans 16 amino acids. Germline CDR1 reads SGHRS; CDR2 reads YFSETQ.

The chain combines TRBV7-8 with TRBJ2-2; 11 bases align to TRBD1. The CDR3 contains 18 residues. CDR1 and CDR2 (germline): SGHVS, FQNEAQ. Trimming at V came to 5 bases and at J to 4 bases, leaving 12 bases not matched to a gene. CDR3: CASSKRTGGNFVTGELFF. In DNA, the CDR3 is TGTGCCAGCAGCAAGCGGACAGGGGGCAATTTTGTCACCGGGGAGCTGTTTTTT.

This chain links TRBV7-2 with TRBJ1-1; D perhaps matches TRBD1 (5 bases). The germline V and J ends were trimmed by 7 bases and 0 bases, with 9 bases remaining between them. The CDR3 runs 13 residues. Germline-derived CDR1 and CDR2 are SGHTA and FQGNSA. The DNA for the CDR3 is TGTGCCAGCACACAGGACATGAACACTGAAGCTTTCTTT. Amino acid sequence: CASTQDMNTEAFF.

V gene TRBV7-2 combines with J gene TRBJ2-2; D may be TRBD2 (6 bases). The CDR3 sequence is 14 residues long. The V gene's germline CDR1 is SGHTA and CDR2 FQGNSA. V was clipped by 5 bases and J by 5 bases, with 12 bases between them. CDR3 sequence reads: CASSPGVTTGELFF. The DNA for the CDR3 is TGTGCCAGCAGCCCGGGGGTGACAACCGGGGAGCTGTTTTTT.

This clone was recorded only once. The CDR3: CASSQVYGSEAFF. CDR3 DNA sequence: TGTGCCAGCAGCCAAGTGTACGGTTCTGAAGCTTTCTTT. This chain uses TRBV14 with TRBJ1-1; D gene unclear. Between the trimmed V and J ends, which lost 1 base and 6 bases, there was a span of 9 bases. CDR3 length: 13 amino acids. CDR1 and CDR2 from the germline V gene are SGHDN and FVKESK.

The chain joins TRBV10-2 to TRBJ1-2; a possible D gene is TRBD1 (5 bases). Looked up from germline, CDR1 is WSHSY and CDR2 is SAAADI. V dropped 6 bases and J dropped 5 bases, with 19 bases sitting between them. The CDR3 loop spans 15 amino acids. The CDR3 DNA reads TGCGCCAGCAGCCCAGATGGGGGTGCGGGATATGGCTACACCTTC. It specifies CASSPDGGAGYGYTF.

Notes on this clone: The identical CDR3 is also encoded by other nucleotide sequences in the sample. The CDR3 bases are TGCAGCGTTGTAGGACAGGGGACAGATACGCAGTATTTT. Its protein is CSVVGQGTDTQYF. The genes are TRBV29-1 and TRBJ2-3; 9 bases map to TRBD1. From germline, CDR1 is SQVTM and CDR2 ANQGSEA. The CDR3 covers 13 residues. Unmatched junction bases numbered 2, after V lost 4 bases and J lost 3 bases.

The genes are TRBV4-2 and TRBJ1-6; 8 bases align to TRBD1. The trim removed 0 bases at V and 7 bases at J, leaving 11 bases unmatched. The germline V gene encodes CDR1 LGHNA and CDR2 YNFKEQ. CDR3 size: 18 residues. DNA of the CDR3: TGTGCCAGCAGCCAAGATTTCCCGACAGGGGTTAGGAATTCACCCCTCCACTTT. Protein sequence: CASSQDFPTGVRNSPLHF.

The V and J genes are TRBV2 and TRBJ2-5; TRBD2 is a possible D gene (6 bases). CDR1 and CDR2 from the germline V gene are SNHLY and FYNNEI. Trimming left V 6 bases short and J 1 base short, with 15 bases between. The CDR3 has 15 amino acids. The CDR3 coding sequence is TGTGCCAGCAGCCTCGGGGCGCGGGGCCAAGAGACCCAGTACTTC. It codes for CASSLGARGQETQYF.

The chain's CDR3 is CASRGQGAIYGYTF. In DNA, the CDR3 is TGTGCCAGTAGAGGACAGGGGGCAATCTATGGCTACACCTTC. This chain uses TRBV6-6 with TRBJ1-2; TRBD1 aligns across 11 bases. The CDR3 runs 14 residues. The germline V gene has CDR1 MNHNY and CDR2 SVGAGI (reference sequence). J lost 4 bases, V lost 9 bases, and 7 bases had no gene match.

This clone is labeled as medium-sized. The rearrangement uses TRBV19 and TRBJ2-1, with TRBD2 matching 9 bases. Germline-derived CDR1 and CDR2 are LNHDA and SQIVND (reference sequence). V was pared by 5 bases and J by 6 bases, with 2 bases of the junction left unmatched. The CDR3 length is 13 residues. CDR3 sequence (DNA): TGTGCCAGTAGTCGGACTAGCGTCAATGAGCAGTTCTTC. Protein sequence: CASSRTSVNEQFF.

The CDR3 loop is CASSYSTGGGNQPQHF. The CDR3 nucleotides read TGTGCCAGCAGTTACTCGACAGGGGGAGGCAATCAGCCCCAGCATTTT. The rearrangement links TRBV6-6 to TRBJ1-5, with 9 nucleotides matching TRBD1. The CDR3 contains 16 residues. The germline V gene encodes CDR1 MNHNY and CDR2 SVGAGI (reference sequence). The trim removed 0 bases at V and 2 bases at J, leaving 2 bases unmatched.

The chain is built from TRBV11-3 and TRBJ2-2; the match to TRBD1 covers 7 bases. J gave up 1 base and V 0 bases, and 8 bases lay outside the gene matches. Germline CDR1 reads SGHNT; CDR2 reads YENEEA. CDR3 length: 18 residues. CDR3 protein: CASSLDNMGTVNTGELFF. The CDR3 bases are TGTGCCAGCAGCTTAGACAATATGGGGACAGTGAACACCGGGGAGCTGTTTTTT.